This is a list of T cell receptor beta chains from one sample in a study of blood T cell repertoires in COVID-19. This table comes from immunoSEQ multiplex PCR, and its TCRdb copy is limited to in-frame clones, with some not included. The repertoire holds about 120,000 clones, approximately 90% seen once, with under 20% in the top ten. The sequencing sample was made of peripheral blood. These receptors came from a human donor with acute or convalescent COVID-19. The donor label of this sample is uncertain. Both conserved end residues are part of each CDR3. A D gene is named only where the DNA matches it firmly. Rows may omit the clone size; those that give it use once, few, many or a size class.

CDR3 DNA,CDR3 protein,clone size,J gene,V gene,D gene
TGTGCCAGTAGTACGGAACAGGGTTTTTCGACTGAAGCTTTCTTT,CASSTEQGFSTEAFF,NA,TRBJ1-1,TRBV19,NA
TGTGCCAGCAGTTTCGGGGACAGGGCCACCGGGGAGCTGTTTTTT,CASSFGDRATGELFF,NA,TRBJ2-2,TRBV28,TRBD1
TGTGCCAGCAGCTTGGGCGGAGGGTTCAGGTCACCCCTCCACTTT,CASSLGGGFRSPLHF,NA,TRBJ1-6,TRBV5-6,NA
TGTGCCAGTAGTCTACTATTACAAGAGACCCAGTACTTC,CASSLLLQETQYF,NA,TRBJ2-5,TRBV19,NA
TGTGCCAGCAGTTTAAGGGGGCAGGAGTACGTATTTGGCAATCAGCCCCAGCATTTT,CASSLRGQEYVFGNQPQHF,NA,TRBJ1-5,TRBV27,TRBD1
TGTGCAAGTCGCTTAGAAGTCCTCCTGGAACTAGCGGGAATGTTGCGCTCCTACAATGAGCAGTTCTTC,CASRLEVLLELAGMLRSYNEQFF,NA,TRBJ2-1,TRBV12-2,NA
TGTGCCAGCAGCTTAATGCCGAGCAACACTGAAGCTTTCTTT,CASSLMPSNTEAFF,large,TRBJ1-1,TRBV7-2,NA
TGTGCCAGTAGTGTCCCATACCGACAGGGAAAGACTATAAACACCATATATTTT,CASSVPYRQGKTINTIYF,NA,TRBJ1-3,TRBV19,TRBD1
TGTGCCAGCAGTCCGGGACAGGTCTACAATGAGCAGTTCTTC,CASSPGQVYNEQFF,NA,TRBJ2-1,TRBV27,TRBD1
TGTGCCAGCAGCCAGACAGATTACATTCAGTACTTC,CASSQTDYIQYF,few,TRBJ2-4,TRBV3-1/TRBV3-2,NA